This note documents a single T cell receptor beta chain sequence. These data come from a study of blood T cell repertoires in COVID-19. In the study overall: COVID-19 samples from acute and convalescent phases originated in the United States, Italy and Spain. PBMCs, B-cell-depleted T cells, or T cells were the source of the cDNA or gDNA that made up the material.

The ends were cut back, 1 base at V and 4 bases at J, with 10 bases in the middle. The germline V gene encodes CDR1 MNHNY and CDR2 SVGAGI (reference sequence). The CDR3 has 14 residues. As processed by the authors: Amplification with reference gene primers provided the estimates of nucleated cell counts. Assay used: immunoSEQ multiplex PCR; TCRdb lists only in-frame clones, some missing. That table supplies the V and J calls and clone size; D and trimming were determined from the DNA. The repertoire consists of around 93,000 clones, with about 77% occurring once and the leading ten covering around 10%.

This sequence was found in a woman older than 75 with acute or convalescent COVID-19. Sequences were obtained from peripheral blood. The J gene is TRBJ1-2, the V gene TRBV6-6; tentative D call: TRBD1 (5 bases). CDR3 residues: CASSYFRELYGYTF. CDR3 in DNA: TGTGCCAGCAGTTACTTCAGGGAACTCTATGGCTACACCTTC.